Reported below is one TCR beta chain. Its specificity is not known. During the collection period, no donor immune events like infections were recorded. The CDR3 is 17 amino acids. Germline lookup yields CDR1 SGHVS and CDR2 FQNEAQ. V gave up 4 bases and J gave up 2 bases, with 15 bases separating them. The data originate from a study of identifying expanded T cells in peripheral blood. General study points: Across healthy donors, higher total template counts meant significantly greater two-week count variance. Over two and four weeks, about 15 and 19 clones changed, versus around 1.3 between replicates.

Repertoires were generated with immunoSEQ multiplex PCR, while TCRdb's copy carries only in-frame clones and drops some. The sample holds approximately 90,000 clones, about nine tenths seen once. Sequencing input: blood. The chain joins TRBV7-8 to TRBJ1-6; D call uncertain. The TCR originated in a person aged 18 to 75 in good health. CDR3 sequence: CASSSRSQVAYNSPLHF. The CDR3 nucleotides read TGTGCCAGCAGCTCCCGCTCCCAGGTAGCCTATAATTCACCCCTCCACTTT.